This TCR beta chain was identified in a study of cytomegalovirus exposure and HLA in healthy donors. General study points: In a later analysis, most CMV-associated TCR beta chains appeared HLA-restricted.

Primers for the PCR totalled 60 Vbeta and 13 Jbeta. The assay was immunoSEQ multiplex PCR, and TCRdb's table has in-frame clones only and misses some. The data show about 110,000 clones, about two thirds seen once. Turning to this clone: Its specificity is unknown.

CDR3 length: 13 residues. V lost 5 bases and J 9 bases, leaving 14 bases between the germline ends. Germline assignment: CDR1 SEHNR and CDR2 FQNEAQ (reference sequence). This TCR came from a boy younger than 18 in good health and CMV-seronegative. This chain joins TRBV7-9 and TRBJ2-1; D gene unclear. The sample taken for sequencing was PBMCs. CDR3 in DNA: TGTGCCAGCAGCCCGGTTCCGGGTGGTGAGCAGTTCTTC. It codes for CASSPVPGGEQFF.